This TCR beta chain was profiled in a study of spatial heterogeneity in lung cancer. Each CDR3 protein gets one entry after TCRdb re-called the 5' RACE reads with MiXCR. The data contain about 92,000 distinct CDR3 sequences, approximately 12% of them singletons. This clonotype has at least ten counts. Time point: sample taken at primary tumor resection. The TCR was taken from a male donor with early-stage non-small cell lung cancer. The source was PBMCs, collected at surgery.

The CDR3 here is CASRQKGMTEAFF. CDR3 DNA: TGTGCCAGCAGACAAAAGGGTATGACTGAAGCTTTCTTT. This chain uses TRBV6-4 with TRBJ1-1; D gene ambiguous. V gave up 6 bases and J gave up 5 bases, with 13 bases separating them. This CDR3 is 13 amino acids long. Germline lookup yields CDR1 MRHNA and CDR2 SNTAGT.